The 24 T cell receptor beta chains in this list originate from one sample, sequenced in a study of T cells after yellow fever vaccination (dated 2019 in TCRdb). Library method: 5' RACE. Sequencing used an Illumina NovaSeq 6000. TCRdb's own reprocessing of the public reads used fastp at Q25 and MiXCR and kept productive beta chains. CDR3 protein sequences are deduplicated, and each keeps its most common genes and DNA. In this sample the table shows some 320,000 distinct CDR3 sequences, 3.5% to 4.5% of which occur a single time. The top ten constitute just under 20% of the sample. What the treatment or condition label conveys for this sample: live attenuated yellow fever vaccine strain. This material consisted of PBMCs, taken 15 days after the yellow fever booster vaccination. Every receptor here comes from a man between 18 and 35 years old who received the YFV17D yellow fever vaccine.

As to this clonotype: The conserved phenylalanine or tryptophan normally closing the CDR3 is absent here, so this likely arose from a read error. CDR3: CASSPETSQETQYS. The CDR3 DNA reads as TGTGCCAGCAGCCCCGAGACTAGTCAAGAGACCCAGTACTCC. V is TRBV7-8 and J is TRBJ2-5; D may be TRBD2 (6 bases). Germline CDR1 SGHVS, CDR2 FQNEAQ. This CDR3 is 14 amino acids long. Trimming removed 5 bases at V and 2 bases at J, with 12 bases between.

This clonotype was counted at least ten times. The V call is TRBV10-3, the J call TRBJ2-6; 10 bases match TRBD1. Trimming at V came to 10 bases and at J to 0 bases, leaving 6 bases not matched to a gene. CDR3 length equals 16 residues. From germline, CDR1 is ENHRY and CDR2 SYGVKD. The CDR3 sequence is CANSGTGVSGANVLTF. CDR3 nucleotide sequence: TGTGCCAATTCCGGGACAGGGGTCTCTGGGGCCAACGTCCTGACTTTC.

This clonotype was counted many times. V usage is TRBV7-9 and J usage is TRBJ2-7; 8 positions agree with TRBD1. CDR1 and CDR2 (germline): SEHNR, FQNEAQ (reference sequence). The CDR3 length is 18 residues. With 0 bases clipped from V and 0 bases from J, the junction kept 10 bases outside the gene matches. This CDR3 is CASSLANLRQGSSYEQYF. CDR3 bases: TGTGCCAGCAGCTTAGCCAACCTCCGACAGGGGAGCTCCTACGAGCAGTACTTC.

This clonotype came up a few times. The gene calls are TRBV28 and TRBJ2-7; 7 bases line up with TRBD1. The CDR3 has 11 amino acids. Germline lookup yields CDR1 MDHEN and CDR2 SYDVKM. The CDR3 spells CATSKDRSPFV. CDR3 nucleotides: TGTGCCACCTCTAAGGACAGGTCTCCCTTCGTC.

This clonotype showed up many times. In DNA form, the CDR3 reads TGCAGCGTTGATTTGCCAGGGAAGATGAACACTGAAGCTTTCTTT. Encoded protein: CSVDLPGKMNTEAFF. J is TRBJ1-1 and V is TRBV29-1; perhaps TRBD1 as D (5 bases). This CDR3 has 15 residues. V was pared by 3 bases and J by 0 bases, with 14 bases between. Germline CDR1 and CDR2: SQVTM and ANQGSEA. Full variable domain (rest looked up from reference TRBV29-1 and TRBJ1-1): SAVISQKPSRDICQRGTSLTIQCQVDSQVTMMFWYRQQPGQSLTLIATANQGSEATYESGFVIDKFPISRPNLTFSTLTVSNMSPEDSSIYLCSVDLPGKMNTEAFFGQGTRLTVV.

This clonotype was found many times. The CDR3 reads CASSLLPTGRDTQYF. CDR3 nucleotides: TGTGCCAGCAGCTTATTACCCACAGGCAGGGATACGCAGTATTTT. This chain connects TRBV7-2 to TRBJ2-3; tentative D call: TRBD1 (5 bases). The V and J ends lost 2 bases and 6 bases respectively, with 15 bases between them. Looked up from germline, CDR1 is SGHTA and CDR2 is FQGNSA. CDR3 length equals 15 residues.

This clonotype was counted at least ten times. The chain carries TRBV20-1 and TRBJ2-1, with 10 bases identical to TRBD2. This CDR3 region has 14 residues. V was pared by 5 bases and J by 10 bases, with 11 bases of the junction left unmatched. The germline CDR1 and CDR2 sequences are DFQATT and SNEGSKA (reference sequence). The CDR3 DNA sequence: TGCAGTGCTCTCAGCGGGGGGGCGGGTAGAGAGCAGTTCTTC. This codes for CSALSGGAGREQFF.

Concerning this clonotype: Just one base apart from a much larger clone, this may be a read error. The chain has TRBV10-3 and TRBJ1-5; D may be TRBD1 (5 bases). The CDR3 runs to 13 residues. The V gene lost 3 bases and the J gene lost 11 bases, with 14 bases spanning the gap. CDR1 is ENHRY and CDR2 is SYGVKD in the germline V gene. The CDR3 reads CAISEIPRESQHF. CDR3 bases: TGTGCCATCAGTGAAATTCCCAGGGAGTCCCAGCATTTT.

This clonotype appeared many times. The chain has TRBV6-5 and TRBJ2-7; D not certain. CDR1 MNHEY and CDR2 SVGAGI come from the germline V gene. V lost 0 bases and J lost 8, with 14 bases in between. The CDR3 has 14 residues. The CDR3 here is CASSYSRFVGQQYV. For the CDR3, the DNA is TGTGCCAGCAGTTACTCGAGGTTTGTGGGCCAGCAGTACGTC.

This clonotype was found many times. The CDR3 reads CASSYSGGTDEQYV. DNA of the CDR3: TGTGCCAGCAGTTACTCTGGGGGAACGGACGAGCAGTACGTC. The chain links TRBV6-6 to TRBJ2-7; the D gene could be TRBD1 or TRBD2 (5 bases each). V was pared by 0 bases and J by 5 bases, with 11 bases between. Germline V gives CDR1 MNHNY, CDR2 SVGAGI (reference sequence). This CDR3 spans 14 amino acids.

This chain uses TRBV29-1 with TRBJ2-3; 7 bases agree with TRBD1. The CDR3 is 14 amino acids. The V gene's germline CDR1 is SQVTM and CDR2 ANQGSEA. After removal of 3 bases from V and 1 base from J, the junction contained 4 bases not matched to a gene. The CDR3 spells CSVDAGGGTDTQYF. The CDR3 DNA sequence: TGCAGCGTTGACGCAGGGGGTGGCACAGATACGCAGTATTTT.

This clonotype was found many times. The DNA of the CDR3 is TGCGCCAGCAGCTTGGCGGTGCGGACTGAAGCTTTCTTT. Translated: CASSLAVRTEAFF. The chain is built from TRBV5-1 and TRBJ1-1, with D unclear. V lost 0 bases and J 5 bases, leaving 8 bases between the germline ends. The CDR3 covers 13 residues. CDR1 SGHRS and CDR2 YFSETQ come from the germline V gene.

This clonotype turned up a few times. The CDR3 region is CASSYQGTYEQYF. CDR3 in DNA: TGTGCCAGCAGTTATCAGGGGACCTACGAGCAGTACTTC. The rearrangement uses TRBV27 and TRBJ2-7; weak D call: TRBD1 (6 bases). The germline V gene encodes CDR1 MNHEY and CDR2 SMNVEV (reference sequence). The V and J ends lost 4 bases and 2 bases respectively, with 9 bases between them. The CDR3 runs to 13 residues.

There are many counts of this clonotype. The chain uses TRBV6-2 or TRBV6-3 and TRBJ2-7; D may match TRBD1 or TRBD2 (6 bases each). The V gene lost 7 bases and the J gene lost 3 bases, with 16 bases spanning the gap. In germline, CDR1 is MNHEY, CDR2 SVGEGT. This CDR3 has 14 residues. Here the CDR3 reads CASKPAQGGYEQYV. The DNA for the CDR3 is TGTGCCAGCAAGCCAGCACAGGGAGGCTACGAGCAGTACGTC.

Many counts were recorded for this clonotype. This chain connects TRBV24-1 to TRBJ2-1; TRBD1 agrees at 8 bases. The CDR3 length is 16 residues. V was clipped by 2 bases and J by 6 bases; unmatched bases: 8. Germline V gene data show CDR1 as KGHDR and CDR2 as SFDVKD. In nucleotides, the CDR3 is TGTGCCACCAGTGATTCGAGGCAGGGGGCAAGCAATGAGCAGTTCTTC. Amino acid sequence: CATSDSRQGASNEQFF.

This clonotype has only a few counts. The chain is built from TRBV12-3 or TRBV12-4 and TRBJ2-7; possibly TRBD1 for D (6 bases). With 1 base removed from V and 3 bases from J, the gap between germline ends came to 10 bases. The CDR3 totals 14 residues. CDR3 amino acids: CASSLGRGGYEQYF. The CDR3 DNA reads as TGTGCCAGCAGTTTAGGTAGAGGGGGCTACGAGCAGTACTTC.

This clonotype was observed a handful of times. The rearrangement joins TRBV7-9 to TRBJ2-1; possibly TRBD1 for D (6 bases). Germline CDR1 reads SEHNR; CDR2 reads FQNEAQ (reference sequence). V was cut by 9 bases and J by 4 bases, with 10 bases left in between. This CDR3 comprises 12 residues. CDR3 sequence (DNA): TGTGCCAGTACAGGGCCTTACAATGAGCAGTTCTTC. Translating gives CASTGPYNEQFF. The whole variable domain, filled in from reference TRBV7-9 and TRBJ2-1, reads DTGVSQNPRHKITKRGQNVTFRCDPISEHNRLYWYRQTLGQGPEFLTYFQNEAQLEKSRLLSDRFSAERPKGSFSTLEIQRTEQGDSAMYLCASTGPYNEQFFGPGTRLTVL.

This clonotype has ten or more counts. This chain links TRBV7-9 with TRBJ1-2; D remains unclear. The CDR3 is 13 residues long. Trimming removed 3 bases from V and 4 bases from J, with 9 bases in between. Germline V gene sequence: CDR1 SEHNR, CDR2 FQNEAQ (reference sequence). The CDR3 reads CASSFGRFYGYTF. The CDR3 DNA follows: TGTGCCAGCAGCTTCGGCCGATTCTATGGCTACACCTTC.

This clonotype was detected a few times. J is TRBJ2-2 and V is TRBV7-7, with 9 bases lining up with TRBD2. The germline V gene has CDR1 SSHAT and CDR2 FNYEAQ (reference sequence). V was clipped by 2 bases and J by 2 bases; unmatched bases: 9. The CDR3 has 18 amino acids. For the CDR3, the DNA is TGTGCCAGCAGCTTAACCGTTAGCGGGGGAGCCAACACCGGGGAGCTGTTTTTT. Translation: CASSLTVSGGANTGELFF.

This clonotype was seen many times. V and J are TRBV12-3 or TRBV12-4 and TRBJ2-3, with D perhaps given as TRBD1 or TRBD2 (5 bases each). This CDR3 is 14 amino acids long. Trimming removed 6 bases from V and 8 bases from J, with 18 bases in between. The CDR3 loop reads CASSFTTRDGTQYF. The CDR3, as DNA: TGTGCCAGCAGCTTCACTACTAGGGACGGTACGCAGTATTTT.

Only a few counts were recorded for this clonotype. This chain joins TRBV6-6 and TRBJ2-1, with D uncertain. V was shortened by 6 bases and J by 0 bases, with 15 bases between the two germline ends. This CDR3 is 16 amino acids long. Germline values: CDR1 MNHNY, CDR2 SVGAGI (reference sequence). The CDR3 bases are TGTGCCAGCAGCTCAGCAGAGAGCCGCTCCTACAATGAGCAGTTCTTC. As protein: CASSSAESRSYNEQFF.

This clonotype was seen a handful of times. This chain joins TRBV27 and TRBJ2-3; TRBD1 is a possible D gene (5 bases). The CDR3 has 12 amino acids. The germline gives CDR1 MNHEY, CDR2 SMNVEV (reference sequence). Trimming took 4 bases from V and 6 from J, leaving 8 bases between them. DNA for the CDR3: TGTGCCAGCAGTTCACCAGGGGATACGCAGTATTTT. Translating gives CASSSPGDTQYF.

This clonotype occurred many times. This chain uses TRBV20-1 with TRBJ1-2; D gene ambiguous. There are 8 residues in the CDR3. Germline assignment: CDR1 DFQATT and CDR2 SNEGSKA (reference sequence). Trimming removed 7 bases at V and 8 bases at J, with 5 bases between. The CDR3, as DNA: TGCAGTGTTGGAGGCTACACCTTC. Encoded protein: CSVGGYTF.

J is TRBJ1-2 and V is TRBV4-3, with TRBD1 matching 12 bases. V lost 0 bases to trimming and J lost 7 bases; unmatched junction nucleotides: 9. Germline V gene sequence: CDR1 LGHNA, CDR2 YSLEER. The CDR3 runs 17 residues. The CDR3 DNA sequence: TGCGCCAGCAGCCAAGATGCCGCGGGACAGGGGGCGAGTGGCTACACCTTC. This encodes CASSQDAAGQGASGYTF.